Described below is a single T cell receptor (beta chain) sequence and its context. The antigen it binds to is not known. No base qualities exist here, and no much larger clone lies one base off it. V was cut back by 4 bases and J by 7 bases, leaving a gap of 14 bases between them. CDR1 and CDR2 were assigned from the germline V gene as SGHRS and YFSETQ. The CDR3 holds 13 amino acids from the cysteine to the phenylalanine. The sequence is cut down to CDR3 DNA, 39 bases in frame from base 1. The donors were a few dozen Caucasian individuals from Russia, aged 6 to 90 years, who were systemically healthy. About 9.6 milliliters of peripheral blood were collected from each donor into EDTA-treated Vacutainer tubes. Ficoll-Paque density-gradient centrifugation was used to isolate PBMCs, with at least 6 million per sample. Total RNA was extracted from PBMCs with Trizol reagent, with at least 5.5 micrograms obtained per sample. For every donor, an aliquot of PBMCs went through flow cytometry to measure the percentages of naive CD45RAhigh/CD27high T cells.

The data were obtained in a study of blood T cells in healthy people across ages (dated by TCRdb to 2014 to 2015). For the wider study: In model experiments, template switching captured roughly one uniquely barcoded TCR beta cDNA molecule for every two T cells. Using deep sequencing normalized with unique cDNA molecular identifiers, the study measured how TCR beta repertoire diversity changes with age. The donors were divided into four age groups: young (average approximately 16 years), middle-aged (approximately 39), aged (about 61) and long-lived (about 80). The study analyzed two additional independent replicas of 1 million unique cDNA reads from the same blood draw for two donors, one aged 18 to 30 and one aged 80 or older.

To prepare the library, 5' RACE was applied. Sequencing used an Illumina HiSeq 2500. A second roughly 7 to 12 cycle PCR used a sample-barcoded 5' primer and a J-beta primer mix. Each TCR beta cDNA molecule received a unique molecular identifier from a template-switch 5' adaptor carrying 12 random nucleotides. Each sample yielded at least 2.5 million CDR3-containing paired-end reads. All of the RNA was converted into first-strand cDNA using the Mint cDNA synthesis kit, with a TRBC-specific oligonucleotide serving as the primer. Following uracil-DNA glycosylase treatment, all cDNA underwent a first 18-cycle PCR with the universal primers M1SS and BC2_uni_R. The original methods were these. Normalization of each sample was performed by random selection of 1 million high-quality reads, each carrying a distinct molecular identifier. Instead of being binned into consensus sequences, reads that shared molecular identifiers were thrown out. MiTCR, with a Q25 quality threshold and the strictest error-elimination algorithm, was used for CDR3 identification, clonotype clustering and error correction. A nonparametric unseen species model using Euler transformation provided a lower-bound estimate of total TCR beta diversity. TCRdb reprocessed the public reads (quality trimming at Q25 with fastp, clone calling with MiXCR) and kept in-frame beta chains. Every distinct CDR3 protein forms one entry, paired with its most common genes and DNA. Clone size and V and J calls follow TCRdb, not the original study. This sample lists some 760,000 distinct CDR3 sequences; approximately 25% were detected once. 9.4% of the sample comes from the top ten.

General conclusions and limits of the study: Total diversity estimates from one million sequenced T cells were considered lower bounds and underestimates. Because the CMV infection status of the donors was unknown, age-related changes in expanded clonotypes may potentially have been confounded. Bulk unsorted PBMC profiling prevented conclusive comparison of naive and antigen-experienced compartments. The long-lived group showed more naive CD4+ T cells, fewer expanded clones and increased TCR diversity than the aged group, suggesting age selection. There was a strong correlation between observed TCR beta diversity and the percentage of naive T cells measured by flow cytometry. Observed TCR beta diversity per million T cells fell roughly linearly with age, and a significant reduction was already apparent by age around 44.

These same records also appear under a second study, on T cells of mothers and their children. The second investigation adds: Nine systemically healthy Caucasian individuals, comprising three mothers and their six children, were included as donors. cDNA synthesis used all of the extracted RNA, with roughly 1.6 ug of RNA in each 15 ul reaction. In the second PCR, the M1S primer added sample barcodes and 2-4 random nucleotides. More than 9 million TCR beta CDR3 reads were obtained from each mother, and about 3 million reads were obtained from each child. Thymic selection similarly shapes TCR recombination output in related and unrelated pairs, with minor effect from inherited differences. Normalized repertoire overlap in related mother-child pairs was always slightly higher than in unrelated mother-child pairs, but the difference was never significant. Persistent microchimeric T cell clones were not detected, at a sensitivity of approximately 98 clones per million clonotypes. To look for features that set related mother-child pairs apart from unrelated individuals, the researchers ran deep NGS to compare the TCR beta repertoires of mothers and children. On average, the children were roughly 10 +/- 4 years old, while the mothers were about 37 +/- 4 years old. After adapter ligation with NEBNext reagents, the libraries were sequenced on Illumina HiSeq 2000 with 100+100 nt paired-end reads. To prevent cross-contamination, the mother and child libraries were prepared one month apart and sequenced in separate runs. Between about 500,000 and 2,100,000 distinct TCR beta clonotypes were identified per donor. Naive TCR beta clonotypes were estimated from low-frequency clonotypes matched to each donor's FACS-determined naive share, without sorting.

Sequencing was carried out using blood. The source is a boy under 18 in good health. The chain was built from TRBV5-1 and TRBJ1-1, with TRBD1 as a weak D call on 6 bases. The CDR3 sequence is CASSPEGVSEAFF. The sequenced DNA: TGCGCCAGCAGCCCCGAGGGGGTTAGTGAAGCTTTCTTT.